This passage covers 24 T cell receptor beta chains from one sample sequenced in a study of T cell clonality in common variable immunodeficiency. Clones were sequenced by immunoSEQ multiplex PCR, and TCRdb holds only the in-frame ones, with some missing. The sample contains roughly 79,000 clones, none of them singletons. The sequenced sample consisted of peripheral blood mononuclear cells. The receptors here all came from a person aged 18 to 70 in good health.

Many counts were recorded for this clone. CDR3 DNA, as far as it was read: TGCAGCGTTGAAAAGGTTTCCACTGAA. Translation: CSVEKVSTE. The whole CDR3 sequence is CSVEKVSTEAFF. This chain uses TRBV29-1 with TRBJ1-1; unclear D gene. The DNA ends 3 residues before the CDR3 does, and the rest of the CDR3 is filled in from the germline J gene. The CDR3 runs to 12 residues. Deletions cut 2 bases from V and 4 bases from J, with 8 bases between. Germline CDR1 SQVTM, CDR2 ANQGSEA.

Turning to this clone: The read gets to within 3 residues of the CDR3 end, and the germline J gene fills in the rest. The V and J genes are TRBV27 and TRBJ2-7; the D gene is possibly TRBD2 (7 bases). The V end lost 7 bases, the J end lost 0 bases, and 22 bases lay between the germline ends. The CDR3 sequence is 17 residues long. CDR1 and CDR2 (germline): MNHEY, SMNVEV (reference sequence). The part of the CDR3 DNA that was read is TGTGCCAGCACCCCGGGGAGGGGGAATCCTAGCTCCTACGAG. Amino acid sequence: CASTPGRGNPSSYE. The entire CDR3 protein reads CASTPGRGNPSSYEQYF.

In its sample, this clone was seen many times. The CDR3 spells CASGLVSGTSGKETQYF. The sequenced CDR3 bases are TGTGCTAGTGGTTTGGTGTCCGGGACTAGCGGGAAAGAGACC. J is TRBJ2-5 and V is TRBV12-5; TRBD2 aligns across 13 bases. Read sequence stops 3 residues before the CDR3 end, and the germline J gene provides the missing end. Germline-derived CDR1 and CDR2 are LGHNT and FRNRAP. The CDR3 contains 17 residues. The trim removed 0 bases at V and 3 bases at J, leaving 4 bases unmatched. Full variable domain (missing parts from reference TRBV12-5 and TRBJ2-5): DARVTQTPRHKVTEMGQEVTMRCQPILGHNTVFWYRQTMMQGLELLAYFRNRAPLDDSGMPKDRFSAEMPDATLATLKIQPSEPRDSAVYFCASGLVSGTSGKETQYFGPGTRLLVL.

This clone was recorded at least ten times. The observed sequence ends 3 residues before the CDR3 terminus, with the missing tail filled in from the germline J gene. The V call is TRBV12-3 or TRBV12-4, the J call TRBJ2-7, with D hard to call. CDR3 length: 12 amino acids. Trimming stripped 7 bases from V and 4 bases from J, with 11 bases between. The CDR3 spells CASNLRPYEQYF. The CDR3 DNA, read in part, is TGTGCCAGCAACCTGCGGCCTTACGAG.

As to this clone: Coverage ceases 3 residues before the CDR3 finishes, and the germline J gene fills in the end. The chain has TRBV11-1 and TRBJ1-2; no clear D. CDR3 length equals 13 residues. Trimming removed 7 bases from V and 3 bases from J, with 12 bases in between. From germline, CDR1 is SGHAT and CDR2 FQDESV (reference sequence). The part of the CDR3 DNA that was read is TGTGCCAGCACCCCGGGGAGCGACTATGGC. This encodes CASTPGSDYG. The whole CDR3 is CASTPGSDYGYTF.

This clone was observed many times. From the germline J gene comes the end of the CDR3, since the read stops 3 residues before it. The chain has TRBV6-2 or TRBV6-3 and TRBJ2-2; 8 bases fit TRBD2. The V gene's germline CDR1 is MNHEY and CDR2 SVGEGT. V lost 2 bases and J lost 6; bases outside the gene matches: 5. The CDR3 totals 15 residues. CDR3 protein: CASSYAGGYAGELFF. The CDR3 DNA, read in part, is TGTGCCAGCAGTTACGCGGGAGGATACGCCGGGGAG.

The sample holds many counts of this clone. Sequencing ends 3 residues short of the CDR3 end; the germline J gene provides the rest. The chain couples TRBV4-2 to TRBJ2-7; D perhaps matches TRBD1 (5 bases). The CDR3 runs 17 residues. Per germline, CDR1 LGHNA and CDR2 YNFKEQ. The germline V and J ends were trimmed by 4 bases and 3 bases, with 22 bases remaining between them. Incomplete CDR3 DNA: TGTGCCAGCAGCCCCCATCAGGGTGGATATGGCCTCTACGAG. Residues: CASSPHQGGYGLYE. The complete CDR3 protein is CASSPHQGGYGLYEQYF.

This clone was counted ten times or more. From the germline J gene comes the end of the CDR3, since the read stops 3 residues before it. The V gene is TRBV6-2 or TRBV6-3, the J gene TRBJ2-2, with a weak D call TRBD1 (6 bases). This CDR3 is built from 15 residues. Trimming removed 3 bases at V and 4 bases at J, with 12 bases between. Germline V gene data show CDR1 as MNHEY and CDR2 as SVGEGT. The CDR3 spells CASSYLLQGTGELFF. CDR3 DNA, as far as it was read: TGTGCCAGCAGTTATCTACTACAGGGCACCGGGGAG.

This clone showed up many times. The DNA ends 3 residues before the CDR3 does, and the rest of the CDR3 is filled in from the germline J gene. The gene calls are TRBV7-2 and TRBJ1-4, with 9 bases matching TRBD1. Trimming removed 5 bases from V and 7 bases from J; junction bases left unmatched: 8. CDR3 length: 15 amino acids. From germline, CDR1 is SGHTA and CDR2 FQGNSA. The covered CDR3 bases are TGTGCCAGCAGCCCAGGGGACAGGGCGGTTGAAAAA. It translates to CASSPGDRAVEK. The full CDR3 sequence reads CASSPGDRAVEKLFF.

Ten or more counts support this clone. The CDR3 loop reads CASSHSSYEQYF. The covered CDR3 bases are TGTGCCAGCAGCCACAGCTCCTACGAG. The chain combines TRBV3-1 (or the pseudogene TRBV3-2) with TRBJ2-7, with no clear D. The read halts 3 residues ahead of the CDR3 end, with the missing end drawn from the germline J gene. Trimming pared 3 bases from V and 0 bases from J, leaving 3 bases between. The germline V gene has CDR1 LGHDT and CDR2 YNNKEL (reference sequence). The CDR3 has 12 residues.

This clone has a count of ten or more. Coverage ceases 3 residues before the CDR3 finishes, and the germline J gene fills in the end. The V and J genes are TRBV19 and TRBJ2-7, with TRBD2 matching over 8 bases. This CDR3 has 14 amino acids. Per germline, CDR1 LNHDA and CDR2 SQIVND (reference sequence). The junction had 2 bases not matched to a gene; V was cut back by 1 base and J by 3 bases. The covered CDR3 bases are TGTGCCAGTAGTATAGGTACTAGCGGCTACGAG. It is translated as CASSIGTSGYE. The CDR3, in full, reads CASSIGTSGYEQYF.

This clone was counted at least ten times. The read terminates 3 residues ahead of where the CDR3 ends, so the germline J gene completes it. V and J are TRBV20-1 and TRBJ1-4; 7 bases agree with TRBD1. V lost 5 bases, J lost 4 bases, and 7 bases stayed unmatched. This CDR3 has 14 residues. The germline V gene has CDR1 DFQATT and CDR2 SNEGSKA (reference sequence). The CDR3 here is CSALTGFGNEKLFF. The sequenced part of the CDR3 DNA is TGCAGTGCTTTGACAGGGTTTGGTAATGAAAAA.

This clone appeared many times. At one of its ends the junction is not consistent with the germline gene, which may arise from a read error. The CDR3 extends 3 residues past the end of the read, so its final part is completed from the germline J gene. This sequence joins TRBV4-2 and TRBJ2-1; TRBD2 matches at 8 bases. Germline lookup yields CDR1 LGHNA and CDR2 YNFKEQ. This CDR3 has 14 amino acids. The CDR3 loop reads CASSQGLEYNEQFF. The sequenced part of the CDR3 DNA is TGCGCCAGCAGCCAGGGACTAGAGTACAATGAG.

This clone was detected ten times or more. Sequencing ends 3 residues short of the CDR3 end; the germline J gene provides the rest. This chain joins TRBV15 and TRBJ1-3; 7 bases map to TRBD1. There are 15 residues in the CDR3. In germline, CDR1 is LNHNV, CDR2 YYDKDF (reference sequence). Losses at the gene ends were 0 bases for V and 8 bases for J; bases not matched to a gene: 7. The CDR3 region is CATSRELTGWDTIYF. The DNA read from the CDR3 is TGTGCCACCAGCAGAGAACTGACAGGGTGGGACACC.

This clone was observed many times. The sequence runs out 3 residues before the end of the CDR3; the remainder is reconstructed from the germline J gene. The chain has TRBV7-2 and TRBJ2-1; a possible D gene is TRBD2 (5 bases). V gave up 0 bases and J gave up 0 bases, with 15 bases separating them. This CDR3 has 18 residues. Germline V gives CDR1 SGHTA, CDR2 FQGNSA. CDR3 bases read: TGTGCCAGCAGCTTAGCTCGGGTTTTAGGAGGCTCCTACAATGAG. The encoded protein is CASSLARVLGGSYNE. The entire CDR3 sequence reads CASSLARVLGGSYNEQFF.

This clone was detected many times. The read ends 3 residues before the CDR3 terminus; that terminus is restored from the germline J gene. V usage is TRBV2 and J usage is TRBJ2-7, with TRBD1 identical over 8 bases. This CDR3 is built from 12 residues. Unmatched junction bases numbered 4, after V lost 8 bases and J lost 4 bases. Germline V CDR1 and CDR2: SNHLY, FYNNEI. The part of the CDR3 DNA that was read is TGTGCCAGCGGACAGGGTTTATACGAG. As protein: CASGQGLYE. The full CDR3 sequence reads CASGQGLYEQYF. Using reference TRBV2 and TRBJ2-7 for the parts outside the CDR3, the full variable domain is EPEVTQTPSHQVTQMGQEVILRCVPISNHLYFYWYRQILGQKVEFLVSFYNNEISEKSEIFDDQFSVERPDGSNFTLKIRSTKLEDSAMYFCASGQGLYEQYFGPGTRLTVT.

This clone was observed many times. The read comes to an end 3 residues before the CDR3 does, leaving the germline J gene to fill in the end. This chain links TRBV29-1 with TRBJ1-1, with unresolved D. Per the germline V gene, CDR1 is SQVTM and CDR2 is ANQGSEA. The CDR3 contains 11 residues. V lost 3 bases and J lost 2, with 4 bases in between. Partial CDR3 DNA: TGCAGCGTTGAGTATAACACTGAA. Protein sequence: CSVEYNTE. The full CDR3 reads CSVEYNTEAFF. The full variable domain, rest sourced from reference TRBV29-1 and TRBJ1-1, is SAVISQKPSRDICQRGTSLTIQCQVDSQVTMMFWYRQQPGQSLTLIATANQGSEATYESGFVIDKFPISRPNLTFSTLTVSNMSPEDSSIYLCSVEYNTEAFFGQGTRLTVV.

There are many counts of this clone. The read ends 3 residues shy of where the CDR3 ends; the end is completed using the germline J gene. This chain uses TRBV19 with TRBJ2-2, with no clear D. V was shortened by 4 bases and J by 3 bases, with 6 bases between the two germline ends. CDR1 is LNHDA and CDR2 is SQIVND in the germline V gene (reference sequence). This CDR3 has 13 amino acids. The CDR3 bases that were read are TGTGCCAGTAGTACCACTTACACCGGGGAG. It is translated as CASSTTYTGE. The entire CDR3 sequence reads CASSTTYTGELFF.

This clone was seen at least ten times. The read gets to within 3 residues of the CDR3 end, and the germline J gene fills in the rest. Other DNA sequences in the same sample also yield this CDR3. The chain is built from TRBV7-3 and TRBJ2-7; 8 bases match TRBD1. Germline V gene sequence: CDR1 SGHTA, CDR2 FQGTGA. This CDR3 region has 13 residues. J lost 3 bases, V lost 5 bases, and 3 bases had no gene match. The CDR3 loop is CASSPGQVYEQYF. CDR3 DNA, as far as it was read: TGTGCCAGCAGCCCGGGACAGGTCTACGAG.

A few counts support this clone. The sequenced fragment ends 3 residues before the CDR3 boundary, so the rest is inferred from the germline J gene. The chain couples TRBV20-1 to TRBJ2-7; the match to TRBD1 covers 9 bases. Germline CDR1 reads DFQATT; CDR2 reads SNEGSKA (reference sequence). This CDR3 contains 14 residues. The V and J ends lost 2 bases and 6 bases, in that order; junction bases with no gene match: 8. The CDR3 DNA, read in part, is TGCAGTGCTAGATGGGGACAGGGAGGGCTCGAG. It yields the protein CSARWGQGGLE. The CDR3 reads in full as CSARWGQGGLEQYF.

This clone was counted at least ten times. The sequence runs out 3 residues before the end of the CDR3; the remainder is reconstructed from the germline J gene. The chain has TRBV6-2 or TRBV6-3 and TRBJ2-1; 12 bases line up with TRBD2. Germline V gene data show CDR1 as MNHEY and CDR2 as SVGEGT. V lost 7 bases, J lost 5 bases, and 9 bases stayed unmatched. This CDR3 contains 16 residues. CDR3 sequence reads: CASTLAGGPRDNEQFF. CDR3 DNA (partial): TGTGCCAGCACGCTAGCGGGAGGGCCTAGGGACAATGAG.

This clone was found many times. From the germline J gene comes the end of the CDR3, since the read stops 3 residues before it. The genes are TRBV19 and TRBJ1-2, with no clear D. V lost 5 bases and J lost 5, with 9 bases in between. CDR3 size: 12 residues. The germline V gene encodes CDR1 LNHDA and CDR2 SQIVND (reference sequence). CDR3 DNA, as far as it was read: TGTGCCAGTAGTCTTGGTCGGTATGGC. This gives the protein CASSLGRYG. From start to end, the CDR3 is CASSLGRYGYTF.

Many counts were recorded for this clone. Coverage ceases 3 residues before the CDR3 finishes, and the germline J gene fills in the end. This chain connects TRBV6-4 to TRBJ1-1; TRBD1 matches 8 bases. The junction had 6 bases not matched to a gene; V was cut back by 3 bases and J by 6 bases. This CDR3 comprises 14 residues. The germline V gene has CDR1 MRHNA and CDR2 SNTAGT. The covered CDR3 bases are TGTGCCAGCAGTGAACAGGGGGTGGTGGCTGAA. Translated: CASSEQGVVAE. The entire CDR3 protein reads CASSEQGVVAEAFF.

This clone was counted ten times or more. Read sequence stops 3 residues before the CDR3 end, and the germline J gene provides the missing end. This sequence joins TRBV7-2 and TRBJ2-3, with D perhaps matching TRBD2 (6 bases). Germline-derived CDR1 and CDR2 are SGHTA and FQGNSA. This CDR3 spans 15 amino acids. Trimming left V 5 bases short and J 6 bases short, with 18 bases between. The DNA read from the CDR3 is TGTGCCAGCAGCCCGCGCCCGGGGAGGTTGGATACG. It codes for CASSPRPGRLDT. The entire CDR3 is CASSPRPGRLDTQYF. Full variable domain (remainder filled in from reference TRBV7-2 and TRBJ2-3): GAGVSQSPSNKVTEKGKDVELRCDPISGHTALYWYRQSLGQGLEFLIYFQGNSAPDKSGLPSDRFSAERTGGSVSTLTIQRTQQEDSAVYLCASSPRPGRLDTQYFGPGTRLTVL.